The clone carrying this T cell receptor beta chain has just a few counts. This CDR3 has 14 amino acids. Germline trimming cut 3 bases from V and 5 bases from J; bases unmatched to any gene: 4. Germline V lookup: CDR1 PRHDT, CDR2 FYEKMQ (reference sequence). TCRdb ran MiXCR on the RACE reads and lists one entry per CDR3 protein. The table includes about 70,000 distinct CDR3 sequences, around 7.9% detected once. The sample belongs to a study of human T cells and chemical hapten exposure. Time point of the sample: patch test 2, 6 weeks after DPC sensitization. Treatment specified: therapeutic diphenylcyclopropenone sensitization with weekly scalp DPC.

The sample here was whole blood, taken in connection with sensitization to the hapten diphenylcyclopropenone (DPC). V is TRBV13 and J is TRBJ2-5; 9 nucleotides align to TRBD1. The clonotype comes from a woman in her forties or fifties with alopecia areata. Some clones in this sample may be carry-over from other donors' samples. CDR3: CASSLDRGGETQYF. The CDR3 DNA is TGTGCCAGCAGCTTGGACAGGGGAGGCGAGACCCAGTACTTC.